Listed below are T cell receptor beta chains from one sample, sequenced in a study of chemoradiotherapy in HPV16-positive cancers. The data were produced by immunoSEQ multiplex PCR, yet TCRdb's version contains in-frame clones alone and is incomplete. Seen here are about 67,000 clones, approximately 91% observed once, and the top ten hold just over 4%. This specimen was blood, taken from a patient who underwent chemoradiotherapy. The origin of the receptors is a human donor with HPV-associated anogenital cancer. Each CDR3 is given with its conserved first and last residue. The D gene is left open where the match is weak. Not all rows give a size; the values are once, few, many and, for expanded clones, a class.

V gene	D gene	J gene	clone size	CDR3 protein	CDR3 DNA
TRBV28	TRBD1	TRBJ2-1	NA	CASSGDRGEQFF	TGTGCCAGCAGTGGGGACAGGGGTGAGCAGTTCTTC
TRBV18	TRBD1	TRBJ2-2	NA	CASSPGQGQLFF	TGTGCCAGCTCGCCGGGACAGGGGCAGCTGTTTTTT
TRBV7-2	NA	TRBJ1-2	NA	CASSLAGPQGGYTF	TGTGCCAGCAGCTTAGCAGGGCCCCAGGGAGGCTACACCTTC
TRBV5-1	NA	TRBJ1-1	once	CASSLRGEANTEAFF	TGCGCCAGCAGCTTGAGAGGGGAGGCGAACACTGAAGCTTTCTTT
TRBV28	NA	TRBJ2-1	NA	CASGSAEQFF	TGTGCCAGCGGTTCCGCTGAGCAGTTCTTC
TRBV19	NA	TRBJ2-2	NA	CASSISGFGELFF	TGTGCCAGTAGTATTTCGGGGTTCGGGGAGCTGTTTTTT
TRBV2	TRBD1	TRBJ2-2	NA	CASTGQDNTGELFF	TGTGCCAGCACGGGACAGGACAACACCGGGGAGCTGTTTTTT
TRBV9	NA	TRBJ1-3	NA	CASSERGTTGNTIYF	TGTGCCAGCAGCGAGAGGGGGACAACTGGAAACACCATATATTTT
TRBV29-1	NA	TRBJ2-2	few	CSVGTSRGTGELFF	TGCAGCGTTGGGACTTCTCGAGGGACCGGGGAGCTGTTTTTT
TRBV19	NA	TRBJ1-5	once	CASSIGRGRNQPQHF	TGTGCCAGTAGTATAGGGCGGGGAAGGAATCAGCCCCAGCATTTT
TRBV7-7	NA	TRBJ2-1	NA	CASSLVLWSSKQFF	TGTGCTAGCAGCTTGGTGTTGTGGTCCAGCAAGCAGTTCTTC
TRBV10-3	NA	TRBJ1-3	NA	CATKRDNSGNTIYF	TGTGCCACTAAGCGAGACAACTCTGGAAACACCATATATTTT
TRBV10-3	TRBD1	TRBJ1-1	NA	CAIRAGTDNTEAFF	TGTGCCATCAGGGCCGGGACAGATAACACTGAAGCTTTCTTT
TRBV6-5	NA	TRBJ1-1	once	CASKQQVRTEAFF	TGTGCCAGCAAGCAACAGGTGCGCACTGAAGCTTTCTTT
TRBV7-2	TRBD2	TRBJ2-7	NA	CASSLGLAGITTYEQYF	TGTGCCAGCAGCTTAGGGCTAGCGGGGATAACAACCTACGAGCAGTACTTC
TRBV6-1	NA	TRBJ1-1	NA	CASKTGFNTEAFF	TGTGCCAGCAAAACAGGGTTCAACACTGAAGCTTTCTTT
TRBV18	NA	TRBJ2-6	NA	CASSRGRWGNNVLTF	TGTGCCAGCTCACGAGGACGGTGGGGAAACAACGTCCTGACTTTC
TRBV28	TRBD2	TRBJ2-7	NA	CASSLSHPPTSGRGVSYEQYF	TGTGCCAGCAGTTTATCCCACCCCCCGACTAGCGGGAGGGGGGTCTCCTACGAGCAGTACTTC
TRBV5-1	NA	TRBJ1-2	NA	CASSLIGAYTF	TGTGCCAGCAGCTTAATAGGGGCCTACACCTTC
TRBV27	NA	TRBJ1-6	NA	CASSLLDGSYNSPLHF	TGTGCCAGCAGTTTATTAGACGGCTCCTATAATTCACCCCTCCACTTT
TRBV5-1	TRBD1	TRBJ2-6	NA	CASRSDRGGANVLTF	TGCGCCAGCAGATCCGACAGGGGTGGGGCCAACGTCCTGACTTTC
TRBV6-5	NA	TRBJ1-1	few	CASSPPAGRLSEAFF	TGTGCCAGCAGTCCGCCGGCAGGGAGGTTGTCTGAAGCTTTCTTT
TRBV6-5	NA	TRBJ2-7	NA	CASSYLGPDYEQYF	TGTGCCAGCAGTTACCTTGGGCCCGACTACGAGCAGTACTTC
TRBV28	TRBD2	TRBJ2-1	NA	CASSLAGVDNEQFF	TGTGCCAGTTCGCTAGCGGGAGTTGATAATGAGCAGTTCTTC
TRBV5-6	NA	TRBJ2-5	NA	CASSLRQGQETQYF	TGTGCCAGCAGCTTGCGGCAGGGCCAAGAGACCCAGTACTTC
TRBV5-1	NA	TRBJ2-3	NA	CASSLGLDRYTDTQYF	TGCGCCAGCAGCTTGGGACTAGACCGGTACACAGATACGCAGTATTTT
TRBV30	TRBD2	TRBJ2-2	NA	CAWSGLAGGPGGELFF	TGTGCCTGGAGTGGACTAGCGGGGGGGCCAGGCGGGGAGCTGTTTTTT
TRBV27	NA	TRBJ2-7	once	CASRIKPNEAYEQYF	TGTGCCAGCAGAATTAAACCCAACGAGGCCTACGAGCAGTACTTC
TRBV28	NA	TRBJ1-1	NA	CATWSREVRAFF	TGTGCCACCTGGAGCAGGGAAGTTCGCGCTTTCTTT
TRBV19	NA	TRBJ1-1	NA	CASSITGRNTEAFF	TGTGCCAGTAGCATCACCGGGAGGAACACTGAAGCTTTCTTT
TRBV14	NA	TRBJ2-2	once	CASSRLLDLNTGELFF	TGTGCCAGCAGCCGCCTACTAGACCTTAACACCGGGGAGCTGTTTTTT
TRBV7-9	NA	TRBJ2-1	once	CASSLGTAHNEQFF	TGTGCCAGCAGCTTAGGGACTGCACACAATGAGCAGTTCTTC
TRBV7-9	TRBD2	TRBJ2-3	once	CASSLSGGGLQYF	TGTGCCAGCAGCTTAAGCGGCGGGGGATTGCAGTATTTT
TRBV5-1	NA	TRBJ2-1	NA	CASSLQAEGQFF	TGCGCCAGCAGCTTACAGGCGGAAGGGCAGTTCTTC
TRBV6-5	NA	TRBJ1-2	NA	CASSYSEGPLYGYTF	TGTGCCAGCAGTTACTCAGAGGGACCCCTCTATGGCTACACCTTC
TRBV28	TRBD2	TRBJ2-4	NA	CASSPQGLAGRLDIQYF	TGTGCCAGCAGTCCCCAGGGACTAGCGGGGAGGTTGGACATTCAGTACTTC
TRBV9	NA	TRBJ1-2	NA	CASSEGQEFYGYTF	TGTGCCAGCAGCGAGGGACAAGAGTTCTATGGCTACACCTTC
TRBV11-2	NA	TRBJ2-5	NA	CASSFAGTTLEETQYF	TGTGCCAGCAGCTTCGCCGGGACCACCCTGGAAGAGACCCAGTACTTC
TRBV19	NA	TRBJ2-1	NA	CASSPIDNEQFF	TGTGCCAGTAGCCCCATCGACAATGAGCAGTTCTTC
TRBV19	NA	TRBJ1-4	NA	CASRPGTVNEKLFF	TGTGCCAGTAGACCCGGGACGGTGAATGAAAAACTGTTTTTT
TRBV27	NA	TRBJ1-2	NA	CASRATGYDGYTF	TGTGCCAGCAGGGCTACGGGGTATGATGGCTACACCTTC
TRBV5-1	TRBD1	TRBJ2-3	NA	CASRQGTDTQYF	TGCGCCAGCAGACAGGGGACAGATACGCAGTATTTT
TRBV19	NA	TRBJ2-4	NA	CASSIISGGNIQYF	TGTGCCAGTAGTATAATCAGTGGCGGAAACATTCAGTACTTC
TRBV29-1	TRBD1	TRBJ2-7	NA	CSVGQGGEQYF	TGCAGCGTTGGACAGGGGGGAGAGCAGTACTTC
TRBV28	TRBD1	TRBJ1-2	few	CASSFGQGLAGYTF	TGTGCCAGCAGTTTTGGACAGGGGTTGGCTGGCTACACCTTC
TRBV7-9	TRBD2	TRBJ2-3	once	CASSFRTSGSTDTQYF	TGTGCCAGCAGCTTCCGGACTAGCGGGAGCACAGATACGCAGTATTTT
TRBV6-1	NA	TRBJ1-1	NA	CASSEARAGAEAFF	TGTGCCAGCAGTGAAGCGAGGGCTGGGGCTGAAGCTTTCTTT
TRBV4-2	NA	TRBJ2-5	NA	CASSQAEQETQYF	TGTGCCAGCAGCCAAGCGGAACAAGAGACCCAGTACTTC
TRBV19	TRBD1	TRBJ1-4	NA	CASRTGAIRGASAANEKLFF	TGTGCCAGTAGGACAGGGGCCATCAGGGGCGCCTCCGCAGCTAATGAAAAACTGTTTTTT
TRBV7-2	TRBD1	TRBJ2-6	NA	CASSLLQMGQGAGANVLTF	TGTGCCAGCAGCTTACTACAAATGGGACAGGGGGCTGGGGCCAACGTCCTGACTTTC
TRBV4-2	TRBD2	TRBJ2-3	NA	CASSLPSRGGLFSSTDTQYF	TGTGCCAGCAGCCTGCCCTCGCGGGGGGGCCTCTTCTCTAGCACAGATACGCAGTATTTT
TRBV7-2	NA	TRBJ1-3	NA	CASSSRSSGNTIYF	TGTGCCAGCAGCTCGCGCAGCTCTGGAAACACCATATATTTT
TRBV7-3	TRBD2	TRBJ2-1	NA	CASSLSGGSSYNEQFF	TGTGCCAGCAGCCTTAGCGGGGGGAGCTCCTACAATGAGCAGTTCTTC
TRBV4-1	NA	TRBJ2-7	NA	CASSQDNLNSYEQYF	TGCGCCAGCAGCCAAGATAACCTAAATAGCTACGAGCAGTACTTC
TRBV21-1	NA	TRBJ2-3	NA	CASSPRDRGRGCPDTQYF	TGTGCCAGCAGCCCCCGGGACAGGGGGCGCGGGTGCCCAGATACGCAGTATTTT
TRBV2	NA	TRBJ2-6	NA	CASSRGSSSGANVLTF	TGTGCCAGCAGTCGGGGGTCCAGCTCTGGGGCCAACGTCCTGACTTTC
TRBV15	TRBD1	TRBJ2-7	NA	CATSAQGARSYEQYF	TGTGCCACCAGTGCGCAGGGGGCGCGCTCCTACGAGCAGTACTTC
TRBV6-5	NA	TRBJ2-1	NA	CASSYSSGGLGEQFF	TGTGCCAGCAGTTACTCTTCGGGCGGTTTGGGTGAGCAGTTCTTC
TRBV7-8	TRBD1	TRBJ2-7	NA	CASSRRPGTGSSYEQYF	TGTGCCAGCAGCAGACGTCCCGGGACAGGGAGCTCCTACGAGCAGTACTTC